What follows describes a single T cell receptor beta chain. Methods used by the authors: Amplification of reference gene primers was used by the study to estimate nucleated cell counts. Sequenced by immunoSEQ multiplex PCR; TCRdb stores in-frame clones only, minus some. V, J and clone size are taken as reported in that table, and D and trimming were inferred from the DNA itself. This table holds about 370,000 clones, around 91% found once. The sample comes from a study of blood T cell repertoires in COVID-19. Study information: Sites in the United States, Italy and Spain provided acute and convalescent COVID-19 samples.

The germline gives CDR1 MGHDK, CDR2 SYGVNS. The CDR3 covers 16 residues. V gave up 2 bases and J gave up 2 bases; unmatched junction bases: 9. The chain is built from TRBV25-1 and TRBJ2-7, with 7 bases matching TRBD2. Material: peripheral blood. This TCR came from a man between 18 and 35 years old with active or convalescent COVID-19. CDR3 protein: CASSEHGRLRAYEQYF. As DNA, the CDR3 is TGTGCCAGCAGTGAACACGGGAGGTTGAGGGCCTACGAGCAGTACTTC.